A single sample is the source of the 9 T cell receptor beta chains below, sequenced in a study of spatial heterogeneity in lung cancer. Time point in this sample: blood taken at disease recurrence. From tumor, nontumor lung or frozen PBMC, whole RNA was taken unsorted for sequencing. Each CDR3 protein gets one entry after TCRdb re-called the 5' RACE reads with MiXCR. The repertoire holds around 10,000 distinct CDR3 sequences, with around 4.2% as singletons. The input for sequencing was PBMCs, taken at recurrence. The receptors stem from a female donor with early-stage non-small cell lung cancer.

This clonotype showed up many times. The library was prepared for alpha chains; this beta chain is a stray read, so its frequency means little. This chain joins TRBV28 and TRBJ2-4; D unclear. Trimming pared 2 bases from V and 5 bases from J, leaving 7 bases between. This CDR3 has 13 residues. Germline V lookup: CDR1 MDHEN, CDR2 SYDVKM. For the CDR3, the DNA is TGTGCCAGCAGTTTAAACGCTCAAAACATTCAGTACTTC. Translated, it gives CASSLNAQNIQYF. The variable domain in full, with the rest retrieved from reference TRBV28 and TRBJ2-4, is DVKVTQSSRYLVKRTGEKVFLECVQDMDHENMFWYRQDPGLGLRLIYFSYDVKMKEKGDIPEGYSVSREKKERFSLILESASTNQTSMYLCASSLNAQNIQYFGAGTRLSVL.

This clonotype was counted at least ten times. This beta chain is an off-target read within a library intended for alpha chains, so its frequency means little. CDR3 residues: CASSLDSGSLYEQYF. As DNA, the CDR3 is TGTGCCAGCAGCTTAGATTCGGGGTCATTATACGAGCAGTACTTC. The chain combines TRBV7-2 with TRBJ2-7, with D perhaps TRBD2 (5 bases). The V end lost 1 base, the J end lost 4 bases, and 14 bases lay between the germline ends. Per germline, CDR1 SGHTA and CDR2 FQGNSA. The CDR3 length is 15 residues.

This clonotype has ten or more counts. This beta chain was picked up by a library intended for alpha chains and is off target, so its count carries little meaning. This chain joins TRBV7-3 and TRBJ2-1; TRBD1 might be the D (6 bases). Deletions cut 5 bases from V and 4 bases from J, with 15 bases between. This CDR3 contains 15 residues. From germline, CDR1 is SGHTA and CDR2 FQGTGA. For the CDR3, the DNA is TGTGCCAGCAGCCACAGACAGGCGACTTACAATGAGCAGTTCTTC. Protein sequence: CASSHRQATYNEQFF.

This clonotype showed up just a few times. The size of this beta chain means little, since it is a stray read in a library made for alpha chains. This chain uses TRBV6-2 or TRBV6-3 with TRBJ1-1, with D possibly TRBD1 on 5 matching bases. The germline V and J ends were trimmed by 2 bases and 3 bases, with 16 bases remaining between them. The CDR3 runs 16 residues. In germline, CDR1 is MNHEY, CDR2 SVGEGT. CDR3 residues: CASSYPHSLGDTEAFF. The DNA for the CDR3 is TGTGCCAGCAGTTACCCCCATTCGCTGGGGGACACTGAAGCTTTCTTT.

Comments on this clonotype: This beta chain was picked up by a library intended for alpha chains and is off target, so its count carries little meaning. V is TRBV7-6 and J is TRBJ2-7, with D tentatively TRBD1 (6 bases). The germline V gene has CDR1 SGHVS and CDR2 FNYEAQ. The length of the CDR3 is 14 residues. Trimming left V 1 base short and J 2 bases short, with 9 bases between. The chain's CDR3 is CASSLDQGPYEQYF. CDR3 sequence (DNA): TGTGCCAGCAGCTTAGATCAGGGGCCCTACGAGCAGTACTTC.

This clonotype has a count of ten or more. This beta chain is an off-target read within a library intended for alpha chains, so its frequency means little. CDR3 loop: CASSLGPSGAGNEQFF. In DNA form, the CDR3 reads TGTGCCAGCAGCTTAGGCCCTAGCGGGGCGGGTAATGAGCAGTTCTTC. This chain joins TRBV7-2 and TRBJ2-1, with 9 bases aligning to TRBD2. The CDR3 length is 16 residues. Germline V gene lookup returns CDR1 SGHTA and CDR2 FQGNSA. The V and J ends lost 1 base and 7 bases, in that order; junction bases with no gene match: 8.

Turning to this clonotype: This beta chain turned up in a library designed for alpha chains; as an off-target read, its abundance says little. The rearrangement uses TRBV7-3 and TRBJ2-2, with D possibly being TRBD1 (6 bases). V lost 5 bases, J lost 7 bases, and 14 bases lay in between. Germline loops: CDR1 SGHTA, CDR2 FQGTGA. The CDR3 totals 14 residues. The CDR3 sequence is CASSPQGIGGELFF. Here the CDR3 DNA reads TGTGCCAGCAGCCCACAGGGAATTGGCGGGGAGCTGTTTTTT. The entire variable domain, with the rest obtained from reference TRBV7-3 and TRBJ2-2, is as follows: GAGVSQTPSNKVTEKGKYVELRCDPISGHTALYWYRQSLGQGPEFLIYFQGTGAADDSGLPNDRFFAVRPEGSVSTLKIQRTERGDSAVYLCASSPQGIGGELFFGEGSRLTVL.

By frequency in the sample, this clonotype is medium-sized. This beta chain was picked up by a library intended for alpha chains and is off target, so its count carries little meaning. The rearrangement uses TRBV15 and TRBJ2-5; D is possibly TRBD1 (6 bases). CDR1 LNHNV and CDR2 YYDKDF come from the germline V gene (reference sequence). The CDR3 is 14 residues long. V was pared by 4 bases and J by 1 base, with 10 bases between. The CDR3 sequence is CATSNRDTQETQYF. CDR3 DNA sequence: TGTGCCACCAGCAACCGGGACACCCAAGAGACCCAGTACTTC.

This clonotype was observed many times. Little can be read into the size of this beta chain, an off-target read in a library designed for alpha chains. The genes are TRBV29-1 and TRBJ1-2, with 9 bases matching TRBD1. J lost 7 bases, V lost 7 bases, and 13 bases had no gene match. Per the germline V gene, CDR1 is SQVTM and CDR2 is ANQGSEA. The CDR3 length is 14 residues. The CDR3 protein is CSAGGEQGARGYTF. In DNA, the CDR3 is TGCAGCGCCGGTGGGGAACAGGGGGCGCGTGGCTACACCTTC.